The 20 T cell receptor beta chains presented below share a single source sample, sequenced in a study of blood T cell repertoires in COVID-19. Clones were read by immunoSEQ multiplex PCR, and TCRdb kept only the in-frame ones, dropping some. The sample yields a few hundred thousand clones, 70% to 90% seen once. The sequenced sample was peripheral blood. The receptors shown here come from a human donor in a cohort sampled during active COVID-19.

The J gene is TRBJ2-7, the V gene TRBV28, with 8 bases aligning to TRBD2. The trim removed 3 bases at V and 1 base at J, leaving 2 bases unmatched. CDR1 and CDR2 (germline): MDHEN, SYDVKM. The CDR3 sequence is 14 residues long. The CDR3 DNA follows: TGTGCCAGCAGTTTTGGGACTAGATCCTACGAGCAGTACTTC. Encoded protein: CASSFGTRSYEQYF. The complete variable domain, with remaining parts taken from reference TRBV28 and TRBJ2-7, reads DVKVTQSSRYLVKRTGEKVFLECVQDMDHENMFWYRQDPGLGLRLIYFSYDVKMKEKGDIPEGYSVSREKKERFSLILESASTNQTSMYLCASSFGTRSYEQYFGPGTRLTVT.

J is TRBJ2-3 and V is TRBV18; 7 bases match TRBD1. This CDR3 region has 14 residues. The germline V gene encodes CDR1 KGHSH and CDR2 LQKENI. J gave up 0 bases and V 8 bases, and 5 bases lay outside the gene matches. DNA of the CDR3: TGTGCCAGCGCCCCGACAGGGAGCACAGATACGCAGTATTTT. It is translated as CASAPTGSTDTQYF.

This sequence joins TRBV2 and TRBJ1-4; 11 positions match TRBD1. Germline V lookup: CDR1 SNHLY, CDR2 FYNNEI. Trimming removed 6 bases from V and 5 bases from J; junction bases left unmatched: 2. This CDR3 is built from 14 residues. The CDR3 DNA reads TGTGCCAGCAGGGGGGACAGGGGGAATGAAAAACTGTTTTTT. Translated, it gives CASRGDRGNEKLFF.

This chain joins TRBV19 and TRBJ1-5, with 9 positions matching TRBD1. V was clipped by 6 bases and J by 5 bases; unmatched bases: 17. The CDR3 consists of 18 residues. Germline loops: CDR1 LNHDA, CDR2 SQIVND (reference sequence). The CDR3 here is CASRGTGTGYGPYQPQHF. The CDR3 nucleotides read TGTGCCAGTAGGGGGACCGGGACAGGGTATGGGCCCTATCAGCCCCAGCATTTT.

As for this clone: The germline gene is not matched at one end of the junction; a read error may be the cause. This rearrangement joins TRBV14 to TRBJ2-5; a weak D match, TRBD2 (5 bases). CDR1 and CDR2 from the germline V gene are SGHDN and FVKESK. CDR3 length equals 12 residues. CDR3 amino acids: CASSPTGIGPDF. The CDR3 DNA reads as TGTGCCAGCAGCCCAACCGGGATCGGGCCTGACTTC.

V and J are TRBV11-2 and TRBJ2-3; D ambiguous. Germline assignment: CDR1 SGHAT and CDR2 FQNNGV. V shed 1 base and J shed 5 bases, with 4 bases lying between them. The CDR3 is 12 amino acids. Here the CDR3 DNA reads TGTGCCAGCAGCTTAGGGAGAGATACGCAGTATTTT. As protein: CASSLGRDTQYF.

This chain uses TRBV6-2 or TRBV6-3 with TRBJ2-3; 10 bases align to TRBD2. Trimming removed 2 bases from V and 2 bases from J; junction bases left unmatched: 7. Per the germline V gene, CDR1 is MNHEY and CDR2 is SVGEGT. CDR3 length: 17 amino acids. This CDR3 is CASSYGDSGGSTDTQYF. CDR3 coding DNA: TGTGCCAGCAGTTACGGAGATAGCGGGGGGTCCACAGATACGCAGTATTTT.

The V gene is TRBV6-2 or TRBV6-3, the J gene TRBJ2-5; 7 bases are shared with TRBD1. Germline V CDR1 and CDR2: MNHEY, SVGEGT. The trim removed 6 bases at V and 3 bases at J, leaving 1 base unmatched. This CDR3 is built from 12 residues. The CDR3 DNA reads as TGTGCCAGCAGCGGGACAGAAGAGACCCAGTACTTC. Its protein is CASSGTEETQYF.

The J gene is TRBJ2-7, the V gene TRBV5-1, with D maybe TRBD1 (5 bases). The CDR3 spans 16 residues. V was shortened by 0 bases and J by 1 base, with 14 bases between the two germline ends. Germline V gene sequence: CDR1 SGHRS, CDR2 YFSETQ. The CDR3 reads CASSLGLRALSYEQYF. The CDR3 region has the DNA TGCGCCAGCAGCTTGGGCCTCAGGGCCCTATCCTACGAGCAGTACTTC.

The V gene is TRBV7-9, the J gene TRBJ2-3, with 7 bases lining up with TRBD1. Germline V lookup: CDR1 SEHNR, CDR2 FQNEAQ (reference sequence). The V and J ends lost 11 bases and 0 bases, in that order; junction bases with no gene match: 8. The CDR3 loop spans 14 amino acids. In nucleotides, the CDR3 is TGTGCCTGCTTCAGGGACAGTAGCACAGATACGCAGTATTTT. Translated: CACFRDSSTDTQYF.

The chain is built from TRBV27 and TRBJ1-5; weak D call: TRBD1 (6 bases). Germline V gene lookup returns CDR1 MNHEY and CDR2 SMNVEV (reference sequence). The CDR3 length is 17 residues. With 6 bases removed from V and 6 bases from J, the gap between germline ends came to 24 bases. The CDR3 DNA reads TGTGCCAGCAGCTCGTTCTCAGGGGTGGGTTCGGGTCAGCCCCAGCATTTT. It encodes CASSSFSGVGSGQPQHF.

The chain is built from TRBV10-3 and TRBJ2-3; weak D call: TRBD1 (5 bases). Germline CDR1 and CDR2: ENHRY and SYGVKD. The CDR3 has 13 amino acids. V lost 7 bases and J 0 bases, leaving 8 bases between the germline ends. CDR3 in amino acids: CAITGKSTDTQYF. The CDR3 coding sequence is TGTGCCATCACAGGGAAGAGCACAGATACGCAGTATTTT.

This sequence joins TRBV3-1 (or the pseudogene TRBV3-2) and TRBJ2-1; no clear D gene. The germline V and J ends were trimmed by 0 bases and 3 bases, with 12 bases remaining between them. The germline V gene has CDR1 LGHDT and CDR2 YNNKEL (reference sequence). The CDR3 consists of 16 residues. The CDR3 nucleotides read TGTGCCAGCAGCCAAGATTTGGCGGCTCTCTACAATGAGCAGTTCTTC. Protein product: CASSQDLAALYNEQFF.

This clone showed up just once. This chain uses TRBV18 with TRBJ2-3; D ambiguous. The CDR3 length is 14 residues. V lost 3 bases and J 0 bases, leaving 7 bases between the germline ends. Germline CDR1 is KGHSH and CDR2 is LQKENI. CDR3 loop: CASSPLSSTDTQYF. CDR3 coding DNA: TGTGCCAGCTCACCCCTTAGTAGCACAGATACGCAGTATTTT.

This clone is a singleton in its sample. The chain employs TRBV7-2 and TRBJ1-2; D might be TRBD1 (5 bases). The CDR3 length is 11 residues. Trimming took 5 bases from V and 8 from J, leaving 9 bases between them. CDR1 is SGHTA, CDR2 FQGNSA, per germline. The CDR3 loop is CASSGQGGYTF. The CDR3 region has the DNA TGTGCCAGCAGCGGACAAGGCGGCTACACCTTC.

The chain couples TRBV24-1 to TRBJ2-3; D is ambiguous. Looked up from germline, CDR1 is KGHDR and CDR2 is SFDVKD. Deletions cut 1 base from V and 2 bases from J, with 12 bases between. The CDR3 is 16 amino acids. CDR3 in DNA: TGTGCCACCAGTGATTTAAGACACCCTACCACAGATACGCAGTATTTT. Translation: CATSDLRHPTTDTQYF.

V gene TRBV3-1 (or the pseudogene TRBV3-2) combines with J gene TRBJ1-6; 8 bases align to TRBD1. V trimming: 4 bases; J trimming: 9 bases; junction bases outside the gene matches: 5. Germline CDR1 reads LGHDT; CDR2 reads YNNKEL (reference sequence). CDR3 size: 14 residues. As DNA, the CDR3 is TGTGCCAGCAGCCTAGGACAGGGAGGTTCACCCCTCCACTTT. Translated: CASSLGQGGSPLHF.

The chain uses TRBV6-5 and TRBJ2-7, with 8 bases identical to TRBD2. With 6 bases clipped from V and 5 bases from J, the junction kept 12 bases outside the gene matches. The CDR3 runs to 15 residues. Germline CDR1 MNHEY, CDR2 SVGAGI. In nucleotides, the CDR3 is TGTGCCAGCAGCCTTAGCGGGGCGCACACTCACGAGCAGTACTTC. Amino acids: CASSLSGAHTHEQYF.

The chain is built from TRBV19 and TRBJ1-6, with D possibly matching TRBD1 (6 bases). This CDR3 has 16 amino acids. Trimming cost V 6 bases and J 1 base, with 13 bases left between them. From germline, CDR1 is LNHDA and CDR2 SQIVND (reference sequence). This CDR3 reads CASRLTGNSYNSPLHF. In nucleotides, the CDR3 is TGTGCCAGTAGATTAACAGGGAATTCCTATAATTCACCCCTCCACTTT.

The chain combines TRBV18 with TRBJ2-7; 10 nucleotides align to TRBD1. V lost 1 base to trimming and J lost 1 base; unmatched junction nucleotides: 7. Per germline, CDR1 KGHSH and CDR2 LQKENI. The CDR3 is 17 amino acids. CDR3 in DNA: TGTGCCAGCTCACCACTTCCGGGACAGGGGACGTCCTACGAGCAGTACTTC. Residues: CASSPLPGQGTSYEQYF.